Listed below are T cell receptor beta chains from one sample, sequenced in a study of T cells after yellow fever vaccination. TCRdb reprocessed the 5' RACE reads with MiXCR, giving one entry per CDR3 protein. The sample contains about 230,000 distinct CDR3 sequences, roughly 6.8% of which appear only once. The source material was CD4+ T cells sorted from PBMCs, sampled on the day of the yellow fever booster vaccination. The source of these receptors is a young man who received the YFV17D yellow fever vaccine. Both conserved end residues are part of each CDR3.

j_call v_call cdr3_aa
TRBJ2-3 TRBV5-1 CASSPEAGQFTDTQYF
TRBJ1-5 TRBV7-2 CASSQSGSSNQPQHF
TRBJ2-7 TRBV10-2 CASSPREVRGPRTYEQYF
TRBJ2-1 TRBV11-3 CASSHSGRAGNEQFF
TRBJ2-2 TRBV5-1 CASSSAAGGSGELFF
TRBJ2-2 TRBV18 CASSLRQGGTGELFF
TRBJ2-1 TRBV18 CASSEIGTRKNEQFF
TRBJ2-3 TRBV5-1 CASSLDGTSADTQYF
TRBJ2-7 TRBV10-3 CAISEGGQVTYEQYF
TRBJ1-5 TRBV19 CASSIPPGGNQPQHF
TRBJ1-5 TRBV6-1 CASTTGAGNQPQHF
TRBJ1-2 TRBV12-3/TRBV12-4 CASVRGGGYTF
TRBJ2-3 TRBV10-3 CAISGALNSPTDTQYF
TRBJ1-4 TRBV3-1 CASTYSRGANEKLFF
TRBJ2-7 TRBV16 CASSQDRDEQYF
TRBJ1-2 TRBV5-1 CASSRDPEGYGYTF
TRBJ2-5 TRBV9 CASSPSMMETQYF
TRBJ2-5 TRBV27 CASSSVWRERETQYF
TRBJ1-4 TRBV19 CASKQPGEKLFF
TRBJ2-7 TRBV18 CASSLLTGDYYEQYF
TRBJ2-5 TRBV20-1 CSASAGTGNAGGPGETQYF
TRBJ2-5 TRBV20-1 CSARIAPGLAGAETQYF
TRBJ2-5 TRBV7-2 CASSLGGGLQETQYF
TRBJ2-5 TRBV12-3/TRBV12-4 CASSFPGSQETQYF
TRBJ2-5 TRBV5-1 CASSLGSGGETQYF
TRBJ2-2 TRBV28 CASTLQGIYTGELFF
TRBJ2-6 TRBV7-2 CASSPQTSGANVLTF
TRBJ2-5 TRBV3-1 CASSRLSGRKGETQYF
TRBJ2-1 TRBV10-2 CASRRQGARLAGSTTYNEQFF
TRBJ2-1 TRBV3-1 CASSQGGLVNEQFF
TRBJ2-2 TRBV7-9 CASSLGTGFSGELFF
TRBJ1-4 TRBV30 CAWSGGGSTNEKLFF
TRBJ1-1 TRBV5-1 CASSSRDNTEAFF
TRBJ2-5 TRBV7-8 CASSPSGAAFQYF
TRBJ2-7 TRBV27 CASSTRTSGSYEQYF
TRBJ2-1 TRBV7-6 CASSSDPSSYNEQFF
TRBJ2-1 TRBV7-2 CASSFLGGASYNEQFF
TRBJ2-2 TRBV21-1 CASTKGDTGELFF
TRBJ1-4 TRBV28 CASRGAADEKLFF
TRBJ1-6 TRBV20-1 CSARDGASLKDSPLHF
TRBJ2-2 TRBV6-2/TRBV6-3 CATSPRQGLIGELFF
TRBJ2-3 TRBV5-1 CASSLRLLASTDTQYF
TRBJ1-5 TRBV5-6 CASSLAGGHSNQPQHF
TRBJ2-7 TRBV19 CASSAAGAPYEQYF
TRBJ2-2 TRBV12-3/TRBV12-4 CASSFFFGTGVTGELFF
TRBJ2-1 TRBV28 CASIAYSGQKYNEQFF
TRBJ2-7 TRBV6-5 CASRLGERSYEQYF
TRBJ2-7 TRBV18 CASSRGTAQPYEQYF
TRBJ1-6 TRBV12-3/TRBV12-4 CASRTAGYNSPLHF